The 15 T cell receptor beta chains listed next were all sequenced from one sample in a study of shared clonotypes between healthy human individuals. Selected positively for CCR7 and CD45RO-negative, naive CD8 cells excluded terminally differentiated effector memory CD45RA+ cells. Measured with immunoSEQ multiplex PCR; TCRdb has only the in-frame clones, and not every one. The sample contains about 2 million clones, about 94% of which appear only once. Sequenced sample: naive CD8+ T cells sorted from blood. The receptors shown here come from a young man in good health.

Note on this clone: Other DNA sequences in the sample encode the same CDR3. The chain has TRBV9 and TRBJ2-1; TRBD2 aligns across 12 bases. The germline gives CDR1 SGDLS, CDR2 YYNGEE. With 0 bases clipped from V and 8 bases from J, the junction kept 3 bases outside the gene matches. This CDR3 has 15 amino acids. The CDR3 reads CASSVGGLAGDEQFF. CDR3 sequence (DNA): TGTGCCAGCAGCGTAGGGGGACTAGCGGGTGATGAGCAGTTCTTC. The full variable domain, in which reference TRBV9 and TRBJ2-1 provide the parts outside the CDR3, is DSGVTQTPKHLITATGQRVTLRCSPRSGDLSVYWYQQSLDQGLQFLIQYYNGEERAKGNILERFSAQQFPDLHSELNLSSLELGDSALYFCASSVGGLAGDEQFFGPGTRLTVL.

The chain is built from TRBV11-2 and TRBJ2-3; D may be TRBD2 (6 bases). Germline values: CDR1 SGHAT, CDR2 FQNNGV. This CDR3 region has 15 residues. Between the trimmed V and J ends, which lost 2 bases and 4 bases, there was a span of 13 bases. CDR3 in DNA: TGTGCCAGCAGCTTATATGGGGGGTTGGCAGATACGCAGTATTTT. Its protein is CASSLYGGLADTQYF.

The chain employs TRBV7-8 and TRBJ2-7; 9 bases line up with TRBD1. The germline V gene encodes CDR1 SGHVS and CDR2 FQNEAQ. After removal of 5 bases from V and 3 bases from J, the junction contained 5 bases not matched to a gene. This CDR3 is 14 amino acids long. As DNA, the CDR3 is TGTGCCAGCAGCGGACAGGGGATCAACTACGAGCAGTACTTC. Translated, it gives CASSGQGINYEQYF.

The chain recombines TRBV6-5 with TRBJ2-6; D is ambiguous. CDR3 size: 16 residues. The V gene lost 2 bases and the J gene lost 0 bases, with 8 bases spanning the gap. Per germline, CDR1 MNHEY and CDR2 SVGAGI. The DNA of the CDR3 is TGTGCCAGCAGTTACGGACGGATCTCTGGGGCCAACGTCCTGACTTTC. Amino acids: CASSYGRISGANVLTF.

The J gene is TRBJ2-2, the V gene TRBV5-1; 7 bases fit TRBD1. The CDR3 loop spans 15 amino acids. Germline V lookup: CDR1 SGHRS, CDR2 YFSETQ. V trimming: 4 bases; J trimming: 4 bases; junction bases outside the gene matches: 7. The CDR3 region has the DNA TGCGCCAGCAGCGCGGACAGGTCGCTCACCGGGGAGCTGTTTTTT. Translated, it gives CASSADRSLTGELFF.

A word on this clone: Other DNA sequences within the sample encode an identical CDR3. This chain joins TRBV9 and TRBJ1-4; TRBD1 matches at 7 bases. CDR1 and CDR2 from the germline V gene are SGDLS and YYNGEE. V dropped 3 bases and J dropped 2; count of bases not matched to a gene: 4. The CDR3 has 15 residues. This CDR3 reads CASSGTGATNEKLFF. The CDR3 DNA sequence: TGTGCCAGCAGCGGAACAGGGGCGACTAATGAAAAACTGTTTTTT.

The chain carries TRBV27 and TRBJ2-7; TRBD2 aligns across 7 bases. The CDR3 runs 14 residues. Trimming took 2 bases from V and 5 from J; bases not matched to a gene: 6. Germline loops: CDR1 MNHEY, CDR2 SMNVEV (reference sequence). CDR3 bases: TGTGCCAGCAGTTTAAAGCGGGGATTCAACGAGCAGTACTTC. Translation gives CASSLKRGFNEQYF.

The CDR3 reads CASGSSAGTEAFF. CDR3 nucleotide sequence: TGCGCCAGCGGGTCATCGGCAGGTACTGAAGCTTTCTTT. This sequence joins TRBV5-1 and TRBJ1-1, with D unclear. V was pared by 7 bases and J by 5 bases, with 15 bases between. The germline V gene has CDR1 SGHRS and CDR2 YFSETQ. The CDR3 has 13 amino acids.

V gene TRBV13 combines with J gene TRBJ2-1, with 7 bases that match TRBD1. After removal of 4 bases from V and 4 bases from J, the junction contained 10 bases not matched to a gene. Germline-derived CDR1 and CDR2 are PRHDT and FYEKMQ (reference sequence). The CDR3 extends over 16 amino acids. The CDR3 coding sequence is TGTGCCAGCAGCTCGGCCGGGACAGCCGTTTACAATGAGCAGTTCTTC. Amino acids: CASSSAGTAVYNEQFF.

On this clone itself: At the DNA level, this CDR3 is encoded by other sequences in the same sample as well. The chain joins TRBV7-6 to TRBJ2-7; D remains ambiguous. Between the trimmed V and J ends, which lost 0 bases and 3 bases, there was a span of 6 bases. The CDR3 is 13 residues long. The germline V gene encodes CDR1 SGHVS and CDR2 FNYEAQ. Here the CDR3 DNA reads TGTGCCAGCAGCTTAGCAGAAAGCTACGAGCAGTACTTC. It specifies CASSLAESYEQYF.

This clone was found once. The rearrangement joins TRBV30 to TRBJ2-5; TRBD2 agrees at 14 bases. The J call may not be correct, given that the DNA end is closer to TRBJ2-7. CDR1 is GTSNPN and CDR2 is SVGIG in the germline V gene (reference sequence). This CDR3 region has 15 residues. This CDR3 reads CAWRGGLAGAYEQYF. In nucleotides, the CDR3 is TGTGCCTGGAGGGGGGGACTAGCGGGAGCATACGAGCAGTACTTC.

The rearrangement links TRBV29-1 to TRBJ2-3, with D hard to call. CDR3 length equals 12 residues. Germline V gene lookup returns CDR1 SQVTM and CDR2 ANQGSEA. With 6 bases removed from V and 1 base from J, the gap between germline ends came to 8 bases. This chain's CDR3 is CSVDSGTDTQYF. CDR3 coding DNA: TGCAGCGTGGATTCTGGCACAGATACGCAGTATTTT.

V usage is TRBV11-2 and J usage is TRBJ2-5; 10 positions agree with TRBD1. V lost 4 bases to trimming and J lost 4 bases; unmatched junction nucleotides: 9. CDR1 is SGHAT and CDR2 is FQNNGV in the germline V gene. The CDR3 length is 16 residues. The CDR3 DNA follows: TGTGCCAGCAGCTACCCGACAGGGGGCAAGGGAGAGACCCAGTACTTC. Protein sequence: CASSYPTGGKGETQYF.

The gene calls are TRBV7-3 and TRBJ1-2; D is unclear. Germline V lookup: CDR1 SGHTA, CDR2 FQGTGA. The CDR3 length is 15 residues. V was cut by 2 bases and J by 2 bases, with 12 bases left in between. The CDR3 sequence is CASSLEGVLNYGYTF. CDR3 DNA sequence: TGTGCCAGCAGCTTAGAGGGAGTCTTGAACTATGGCTACACCTTC.

V usage is TRBV5-1 and J usage is TRBJ2-7, with D perhaps assigned TRBD1 or TRBD2 (6 bases each). CDR1 is SGHRS and CDR2 is YFSETQ in the germline V gene. This CDR3 spans 15 amino acids. Between the trimmed V and J ends, which lost 0 bases and 4 bases, there was a span of 14 bases. CDR3 protein: CASSLARGGQYEQYF. CDR3 sequence (DNA): TGCGCCAGCAGCTTGGCCAGAGGGGGGCAGTACGAGCAGTACTTC.